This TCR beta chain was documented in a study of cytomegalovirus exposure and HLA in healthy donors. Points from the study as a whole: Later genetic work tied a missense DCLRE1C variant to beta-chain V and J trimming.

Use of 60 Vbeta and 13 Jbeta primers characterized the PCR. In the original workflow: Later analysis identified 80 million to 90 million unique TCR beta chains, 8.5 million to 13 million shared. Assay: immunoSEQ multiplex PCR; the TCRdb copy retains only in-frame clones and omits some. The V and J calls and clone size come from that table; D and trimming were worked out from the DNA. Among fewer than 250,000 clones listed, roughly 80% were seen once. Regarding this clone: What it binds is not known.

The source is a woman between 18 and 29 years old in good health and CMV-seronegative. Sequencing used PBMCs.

CDR3 region: CASLPGDSAIENTEAFF. In nucleotides, the CDR3 is TGTGCCAGTCTACCCGGGGACAGCGCAATCGAGAACACTGAAGCTTTCTTT. The V and J genes are TRBV19 and TRBJ1-1, with TRBD1 matching over 7 bases. Per the germline V gene, CDR1 is LNHDA and CDR2 is SQIVND (reference sequence). This CDR3 spans 17 amino acids. The junction had 16 bases not matched to a gene; V was cut back by 8 bases and J by 1 base.